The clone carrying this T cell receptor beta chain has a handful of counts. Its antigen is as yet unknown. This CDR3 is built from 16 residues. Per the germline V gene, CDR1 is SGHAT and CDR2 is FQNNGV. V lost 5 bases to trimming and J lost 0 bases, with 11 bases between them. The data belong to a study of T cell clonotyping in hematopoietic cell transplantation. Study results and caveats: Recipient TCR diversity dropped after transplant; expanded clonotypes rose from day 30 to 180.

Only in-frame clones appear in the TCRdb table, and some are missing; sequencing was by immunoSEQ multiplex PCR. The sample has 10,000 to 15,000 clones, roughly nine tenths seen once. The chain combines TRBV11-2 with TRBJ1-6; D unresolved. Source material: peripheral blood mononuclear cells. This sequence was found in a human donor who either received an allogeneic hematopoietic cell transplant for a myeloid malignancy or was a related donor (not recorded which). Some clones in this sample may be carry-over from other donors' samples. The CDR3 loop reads CASSLSSRSYNSPLHF. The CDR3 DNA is TGTGCCAGCAGCCTGAGCTCTCGCTCCTATAATTCACCCCTCCACTTT.